This entry is about one T cell receptor (beta chain). Method: immunoSEQ multiplex PCR; TCRdb's copy keeps in-frame clones and lacks some. The sample contains roughly 150,000 clones, over 85% of which appear only once. These data come from a study of T cell responses to AZD1222 COVID-19 vaccine. CDR1 is PRHDT, CDR2 FYEKMQ, per germline (reference sequence). Unmatched junction bases numbered 7, after V lost 2 bases and J lost 3 bases. The CDR3 is 17 residues long. This clonotype was obtained from an adult in good health. The sample consisted of peripheral blood, taken on day 0 of AZD1222 vaccination. The chain employs TRBV13 and TRBJ1-4; 9 bases agree with TRBD1. As DNA, the CDR3 is TGTGCCAGCAGCTTAAATATAGACAGGGGGTCTAATGAAAAACTGTTTTTT. Protein sequence: CASSLNIDRGSNEKLFF.